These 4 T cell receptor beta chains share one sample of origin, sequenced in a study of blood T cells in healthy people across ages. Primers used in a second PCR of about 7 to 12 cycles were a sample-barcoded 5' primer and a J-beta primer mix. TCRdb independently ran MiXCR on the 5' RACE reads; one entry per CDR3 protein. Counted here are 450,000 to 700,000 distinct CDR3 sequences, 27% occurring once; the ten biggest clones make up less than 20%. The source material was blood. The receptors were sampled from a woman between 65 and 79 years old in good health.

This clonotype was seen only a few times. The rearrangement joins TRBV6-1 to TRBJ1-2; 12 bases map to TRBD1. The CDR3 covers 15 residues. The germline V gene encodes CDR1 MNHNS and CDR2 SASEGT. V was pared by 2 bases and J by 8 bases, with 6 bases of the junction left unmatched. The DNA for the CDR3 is TGTGCCAGCAGTGAACCGGGACAGGGGGCGCGGGGCTACACCTTC. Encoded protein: CASSEPGQGARGYTF.

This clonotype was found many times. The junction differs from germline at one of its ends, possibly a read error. Here the CDR3 DNA reads TGCGCCAGCAGCTTGGCGCGAGATACGCAGTATTTT. Its protein is CASSLARDTQYF. V and J are TRBV7-2 and TRBJ2-3; D unresolved. This CDR3 spans 12 amino acids. Germline assignment: CDR1 SGHTA and CDR2 FQGNSA.

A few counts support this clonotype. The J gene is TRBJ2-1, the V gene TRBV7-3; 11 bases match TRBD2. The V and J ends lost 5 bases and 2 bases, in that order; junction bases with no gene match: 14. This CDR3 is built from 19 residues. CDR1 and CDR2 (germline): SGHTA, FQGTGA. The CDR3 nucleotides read TGTGCCAGCAGCGTTAGCGGGGGGGCGGCTGGATCTACCTACAATGAGCAGTTCTTC. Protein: CASSVSGGAAGSTYNEQFF.

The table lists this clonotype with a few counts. The CDR3 loop is CASGSSPGTSGYNEQFF. The CDR3 DNA follows: TGTGCCAGCGGATCTTCCCCCGGGACTAGCGGATACAATGAGCAGTTCTTC. The chain joins TRBV28 to TRBJ2-1; 11 nucleotides agree with TRBD2. This CDR3 has 17 residues. The V gene's germline CDR1 is MDHEN and CDR2 SYDVKM. V was clipped by 8 bases and J by 4 bases; unmatched bases: 13.